Included here is one T cell receptor (beta chain) sequence, with context. These data originate in a study of blood T cell repertoires in COVID-19. Germline V lookup: CDR1 PRHDT, CDR2 FYEKMQ (reference sequence). CDR3 length: 13 residues. V lost 2 bases to trimming and J lost 1 base, with 6 bases between them. The method was immunoSEQ multiplex PCR; TCRdb's version includes in-frame clones alone and lacks a portion of them. The table has about 200,000 clones, 86% seen once. Exposed participants encountered a COVID-19 case during the 2 weeks preceding study entry. The sample was PBMCs or T cells enriched from blood (not recorded which). This rearrangement joins TRBV13 to TRBJ2-7; the D gene is possibly TRBD1 (6 bases). This TCR derives from a woman under 40 who had been exposed to COVID-19. The CDR3 loop reads CASSLQGSYEQYF. CDR3 bases: TGTGCCAGCAGCTTACAGGGGTCCTACGAGCAGTACTTC.